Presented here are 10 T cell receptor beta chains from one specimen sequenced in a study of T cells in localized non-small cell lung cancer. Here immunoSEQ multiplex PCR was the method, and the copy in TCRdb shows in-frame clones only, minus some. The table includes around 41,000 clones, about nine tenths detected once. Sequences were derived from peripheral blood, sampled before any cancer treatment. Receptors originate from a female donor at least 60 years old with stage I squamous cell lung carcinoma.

The CDR3 region is CASSVDEGVNYGYTF. CDR3 DNA: TGTGCCAGCAGCGTAGACGAAGGGGTTAACTATGGCTACACCTTC. The gene calls are TRBV9 and TRBJ1-2, with D maybe TRBD1 (5 bases). Germline loops: CDR1 SGDLS, CDR2 YYNGEE. V was cut by 0 bases and J by 1 base, with 10 bases left in between. There are 15 residues in the CDR3.

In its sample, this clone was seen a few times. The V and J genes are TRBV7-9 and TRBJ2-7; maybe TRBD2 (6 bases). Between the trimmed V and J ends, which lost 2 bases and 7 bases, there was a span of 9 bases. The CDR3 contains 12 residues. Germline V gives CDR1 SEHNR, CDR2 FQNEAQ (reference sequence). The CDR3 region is CASSLTLAEQYF. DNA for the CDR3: TGTGCCAGCAGCTTAACACTAGCAGAGCAGTACTTC.

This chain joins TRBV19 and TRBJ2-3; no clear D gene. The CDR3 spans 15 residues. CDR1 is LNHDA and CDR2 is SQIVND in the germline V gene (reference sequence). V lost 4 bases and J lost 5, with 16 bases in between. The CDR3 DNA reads TGTGCCAGTAGTAGCTATACCCCGCCCGGAGATACGCAGTATTTT. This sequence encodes CASSSYTPPGDTQYF.

This chain's CDR3 is CSVQETGTANTGELFF. The CDR3 region has the DNA TGCAGCGTTCAGGAGACCGGGACAGCGAACACCGGGGAGCTGTTTTTT. The V call is TRBV29-1, the J call TRBJ2-2; the match to TRBD1 covers 7 bases. V trimming: 5 bases; J trimming: 0 bases; junction bases outside the gene matches: 9. This CDR3 spans 16 amino acids. Germline V gene sequence: CDR1 SQVTM, CDR2 ANQGSEA.

The CDR3 coding sequence is TGTGCCAGCAGCTTGCCCGGGACAGGGATCCATGGCTACACCTTC. It translates to CASSLPGTGIHGYTF. The rearrangement joins TRBV7-2 to TRBJ1-2; the match to TRBD1 covers 9 bases. Germline trimming cut 3 bases from V and 6 bases from J; bases unmatched to any gene: 8. Looked up from germline, CDR1 is SGHTA and CDR2 is FQGNSA. The CDR3 runs to 15 residues.

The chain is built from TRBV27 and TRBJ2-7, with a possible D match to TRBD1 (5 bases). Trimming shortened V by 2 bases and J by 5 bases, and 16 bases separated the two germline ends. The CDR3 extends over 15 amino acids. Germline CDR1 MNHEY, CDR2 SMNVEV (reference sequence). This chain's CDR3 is CASSLRGRAGDEQYF. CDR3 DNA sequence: TGTGCCAGCAGTTTAAGGGGCAGGGCCGGCGACGAGCAGTACTTC.

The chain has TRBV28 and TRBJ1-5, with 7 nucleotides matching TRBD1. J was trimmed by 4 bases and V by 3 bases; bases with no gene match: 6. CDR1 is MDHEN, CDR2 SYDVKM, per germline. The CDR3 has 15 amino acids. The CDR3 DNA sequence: TGTGCCAGCAGTTTGTGGACAGGAATTAATCAGCCCCAGCATTTT. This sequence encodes CASSLWTGINQPQHF.

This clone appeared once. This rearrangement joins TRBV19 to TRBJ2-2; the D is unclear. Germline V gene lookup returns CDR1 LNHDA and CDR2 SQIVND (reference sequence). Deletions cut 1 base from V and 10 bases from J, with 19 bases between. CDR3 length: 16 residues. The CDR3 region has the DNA TGTGCCAGTAGTATAGGGCCCCCGGATGTTTACGAGGAGCTGTTTTTT. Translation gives CASSIGPPDVYEELFF.

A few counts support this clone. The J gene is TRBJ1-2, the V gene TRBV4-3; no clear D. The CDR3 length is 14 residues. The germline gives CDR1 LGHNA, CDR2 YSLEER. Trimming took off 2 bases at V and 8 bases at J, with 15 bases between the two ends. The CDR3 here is CASSQSDGRGGYTF. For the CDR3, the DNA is TGCGCCAGCAGCCAATCCGACGGCCGGGGAGGCTACACCTTC.

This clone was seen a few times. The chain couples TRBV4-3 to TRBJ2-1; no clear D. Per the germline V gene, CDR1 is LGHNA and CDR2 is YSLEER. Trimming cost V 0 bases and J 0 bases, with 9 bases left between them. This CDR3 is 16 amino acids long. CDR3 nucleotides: TGCGCCAGCAGCCAAGATCGGGCGGACTCCTACAATGAGCAGTTCTTC. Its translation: CASSQDRADSYNEQFF.